The next 23 T cell receptor beta chains were all read from a single sample in a study of T cell repertoires in cytomegalovirus infection. TCRdb reprocessed the reads with MiXCR, giving one entry per CDR3 protein. This sample has about 530,000 distinct CDR3 sequences; about a quarter occur once, and the top ten carry around 13%. The specimen sequenced was PBMCs. The receptor set was obtained from a human donor in good health (CMV status not recorded). Some clones in this sample may be carry-over from other donors' samples.

This clonotype showed up many times. This sequence joins TRBV7-2 and TRBJ2-1, with unresolved D. V lost 5 bases and J lost 9, with 14 bases in between. The CDR3 loop spans 13 amino acids. Germline-derived CDR1 and CDR2 are SGHTA and FQGNSA. CDR3 region: CASSPPALGEQFF. The CDR3 DNA follows: TGTGCCAGCAGCCCTCCTGCCCTCGGTGAGCAGTTCTTC.

There are a few counts of this clonotype. V is TRBV13 and J is TRBJ2-5; 9 bases are a match to TRBD2. J was trimmed by 2 bases and V by 5 bases; bases with no gene match: 9. The CDR3 spans 16 residues. Looked up from germline, CDR1 is PRHDT and CDR2 is FYEKMQ (reference sequence). As DNA, the CDR3 is TGTGCCAGCAGCATCGGGACTAGCAAAACTCAAGAGACCCAGTACTTC. It is translated as CASSIGTSKTQETQYF.

This clonotype occurred a few times. This chain connects TRBV14 to TRBJ2-1; D is uncertain. The V and J ends lost 6 bases and 0 bases respectively, with 12 bases between them. This CDR3 spans 15 amino acids. CDR1 is SGHDN and CDR2 is FVKESK in the germline V gene. Here the CDR3 DNA reads TGTGCCAGCAGGTCCAGTATCAACTCCTACAATGAGCAGTTCTTC. As protein: CASRSSINSYNEQFF.

The chain has TRBV2 and TRBJ2-3; D may be TRBD1 (6 bases). This CDR3 has 15 residues. Germline V gives CDR1 SNHLY, CDR2 FYNNEI. Trimming removed 7 bases from V and 3 bases from J, with 17 bases in between. CDR3: CASTPQGRWTDTQYF. CDR3 nucleotide sequence: TGTGCCAGCACTCCACAGGGACGGTGGACAGATACGCAGTATTTT.

V is TRBV7-9 and J is TRBJ1-4; a weak D match, TRBD1 (5 bases). CDR1 is SEHNR and CDR2 is FQNEAQ in the germline V gene (reference sequence). The V and J ends lost 6 bases and 7 bases respectively, with 21 bases between them. CDR3 length equals 16 residues. The CDR3 sequence is CASSLSTPGGGEKLFF. The CDR3 DNA follows: TGTGCCAGCAGTTTATCGACCCCTGGCGGGGGTGAAAAACTGTTTTTT.

The chain uses TRBV19 and TRBJ1-6; maybe TRBD1 (6 bases). Germline V gives CDR1 LNHDA, CDR2 SQIVND (reference sequence). Trimming left V 8 bases short and J 10 bases short, with 21 bases between. The CDR3 has 15 residues. The CDR3 coding sequence is TGTGCCAGTCACAACCGCGGGGGCACTTGGTCACCCCTCCACTTT. Translation: CASHNRGGTWSPLHF. The full variable domain, in which reference TRBV19 and TRBJ1-6 provide the parts outside the CDR3, is DGGITQSPKYLFRKEGQNVTLSCEQNLNHDAMYWYRQDPGQGLRLIYYSQIVNDFQKGDIAEGYSVSREKKESFPLTVTSAQKNPTAFYLCASHNRGGTWSPLHFGNGTRLTVT.

This clonotype was counted at least ten times. The chain links TRBV6-2 or TRBV6-3 to TRBJ1-2, with 7 nucleotides matching TRBD1. Germline-derived CDR1 and CDR2 are MNHEY and SVGEGT. The J segment lost 3 bases and the V segment lost 7 bases, leaving 5 bases of the junction unmatched. The CDR3 length is 13 residues. The DNA of the CDR3 is TGTGCCAGCACCGAAGGGACAGACTATGGCTACACCTTC. It encodes CASTEGTDYGYTF.

The CDR3 sequence: CASSLTPYEQYV. Here the CDR3 DNA reads TGTGCCAGCAGCTTAACCCCCTACGAGCAGTACGTC. The chain carries TRBV11-2 and TRBJ2-7, with D unclear. The CDR3 has 12 amino acids. With 2 bases removed from V and 2 bases from J, the gap between germline ends came to 4 bases. The V gene's germline CDR1 is SGHAT and CDR2 FQNNGV.

The rearrangement uses TRBV27 and TRBJ1-5, with 10 nucleotides matching TRBD1. The CDR3 is made up of 16 amino acids. CDR1 and CDR2 (germline): MNHEY, SMNVEV (reference sequence). The J segment lost 1 base and the V segment lost 6 bases, leaving 6 bases of the junction unmatched. CDR3 DNA sequence: TGTGCCAGCAGCGACAGGGGGCTTCGGAGCAATCAGCCCCAGCATTTT. This codes for CASSDRGLRSNQPQHF.

The J gene is TRBJ1-2, the V gene TRBV6-2 or TRBV6-3; TRBD1 might be the D (6 bases). The CDR3 length is 14 residues. Germline CDR1 reads MNHEY; CDR2 reads SVGEGT. The V and J ends lost 6 bases and 3 bases respectively, with 14 bases between them. Written as DNA, the CDR3 is TGTGCCAGCAGAAAGGCTGGGGGCGACTATGGCTACACCTTC. Its translation: CASRKAGGDYGYTF.

The chain combines TRBV5-5 with TRBJ1-5; 9 bases match TRBD1. CDR3 length: 15 amino acids. Germline loops: CDR1 SGHKS, CDR2 YYEKEE (reference sequence). V gave up 4 bases and J gave up 7 bases; unmatched junction bases: 9. Here the CDR3 reads CASSVSGQGNQPQHF. The CDR3 DNA follows: TGTGCCAGCAGCGTGTCGGGACAGGGTAACCAGCCCCAGCATTTT.

In regard to this clonotype: One junction end does not reproduce the germline sequence, and a read error may be involved. The V call is TRBV7-9, the J call TRBJ2-1; 9 positions match TRBD2. The V gene's germline CDR1 is SEHNR and CDR2 FQNEAQ (reference sequence). This CDR3 is built from 16 residues. The CDR3 region is CASSSTIAGVFNGQFF. CDR3 bases: TGTGCCAGCAGCTCGACTATAGCGGGAGTATTTAATGGGCAGTTCTTC.

Only a few counts were recorded for this clonotype. The chain couples TRBV4-2 to TRBJ2-7; D is uncertain. The germline V gene has CDR1 LGHNA and CDR2 YNFKEQ. V was cut by 6 bases and J by 1 base, with 16 bases left in between. The CDR3 extends over 15 amino acids. The CDR3 is CASSAAVDLSYEQYF. The DNA for the CDR3 is TGTGCCAGCAGTGCCGCGGTGGATCTATCCTACGAGCAGTACTTC.

Ten or more counts support this clonotype. The V gene is TRBV7-8, the J gene TRBJ1-5; no reliable D call. The CDR3 has 18 amino acids. Trimming shortened V by 0 bases and J by 0 bases, and 15 bases separated the two germline ends. Germline V CDR1 and CDR2: SGHVS, FQNEAQ. CDR3 sequence reads: CASSLALRNTYSNQPQHF. CDR3 in DNA: TGTGCCAGCAGCTTAGCTCTGAGAAACACTTATAGCAATCAGCCCCAGCATTTT.

In its sample, this clonotype was seen a few times. The rearrangement links TRBV6-6 to TRBJ1-1, with D possibly TRBD1 on 5 matching bases. Germline V lookup: CDR1 MNHNY, CDR2 SVGAGI (reference sequence). V lost 4 bases, J lost 4 bases, and 13 bases lay in between. CDR3 length: 14 residues. The CDR3 loop reads CASSWDRMSTEAFF. The CDR3, as DNA: TGTGCCAGCAGTTGGGACCGAATGAGCACTGAAGCTTTCTTT.

The CDR3 loop is CAISIGTVNTGELFF. Written as DNA, the CDR3 is TGTGCCATCAGTATAGGGACAGTGAACACCGGGGAGCTGTTTTTT. The rearrangement uses TRBV10-3 and TRBJ2-2, with 7 bases identical to TRBD1. This CDR3 is built from 15 residues. From germline, CDR1 is ENHRY and CDR2 SYGVKD. Trimming cost V 5 bases and J 1 base; bases outside gene matches: 4.

This clonotype was found many times. V and J are TRBV7-9 and TRBJ1-2; 7 nucleotides align to TRBD1. This CDR3 region has 13 residues. V gave up 5 bases and J gave up 5 bases; unmatched junction bases: 5. Germline CDR1 SEHNR, CDR2 FQNEAQ (reference sequence). For the CDR3, the DNA is TGTGCCAGCAGCCCGGGACAGCGGTATGGCTACACCTTC. It codes for CASSPGQRYGYTF.

The V and J genes are TRBV28 and TRBJ2-3, with D perhaps TRBD1 or TRBD2 (6 bases each). V lost 5 bases and J lost 2, with 17 bases in between. Looked up from germline, CDR1 is MDHEN and CDR2 is SYDVKM. The CDR3 has 16 amino acids. In DNA form, the CDR3 reads TGTGCCAGCAGTCCCCAAAGGGGGGCAGTCACAGATACGCAGTATTTT. Protein sequence: CASSPQRGAVTDTQYF.

CDR3 in DNA: TGTGCCAGTAGGTACTCAGGGTCTAACTATGGCTACACCTTC. Amino acids: CASRYSGSNYGYTF. The gene calls are TRBV27 and TRBJ1-2; D might be TRBD1 (5 bases). Germline CDR1 is MNHEY and CDR2 is SMNVEV (reference sequence). This CDR3 is built from 14 residues. Trimming shortened V by 9 bases and J by 0 bases, and 14 bases separated the two germline ends.

V gene TRBV19 combines with J gene TRBJ2-1, with D perhaps matching TRBD1 or TRBD2 (5 bases each). V lost 3 bases and J lost 4, with 19 bases in between. Germline CDR1 LNHDA, CDR2 SQIVND (reference sequence). The CDR3 has 17 residues. The CDR3 protein is CASSMAPGRGSYNEQFF. As DNA, the CDR3 is TGTGCCAGTAGTATGGCCCCGGGACGGGGTTCTTACAATGAGCAGTTCTTC.

In the case of this clonotype: A single base separates this from a much larger clone, so it may be a read error. The rearrangement joins TRBV7-8 to TRBJ1-1; no definite D call. Looked up from germline, CDR1 is SGHVS and CDR2 is FQNEAQ. The CDR3 extends over 14 amino acids. CDR3 region: CASSLLGRNTEAYF. The CDR3 DNA is TGTGCCAGCAGCTTACTGGGGAGGAACACTGAAGCTTACTTT.

This clonotype was detected only a few times. The rearrangement links TRBV4-1 to TRBJ1-6; D gene ambiguous. Germline CDR1 MGHRA, CDR2 YSYEKL. The CDR3 runs 12 residues. The germline V and J ends were trimmed by 1 base and 14 bases, with 9 bases remaining between them. CDR3 sequence (DNA): TGCGCCAGCAGCCAAGCCCCGGGAACCCTCCACTTT. Translation gives CASSQAPGTLHF.

This clonotype came up a few times. The genes are TRBV12-3 or TRBV12-4 and TRBJ2-3, with unresolved D. V lost 3 bases and J 6 bases, leaving 7 bases between the germline ends. CDR3 size: 12 residues. CDR3 DNA: TGTGCCAGCAGTTTCGTTGAGGATACGCAGTATTTT. This gives the protein CASSFVEDTQYF.